This T cell receptor beta chain emerged from a study of T cell responses to AZD1222 COVID-19 vaccine. Regarding the study as a whole: The breadth and depth of Spike-specific TCRs increased once two AZD1222 doses had been given.

Worth noting for this clone: Its antigen is not known.

There are 17 residues in the CDR3. Germline V lookup: CDR1 LGHNA, CDR2 YSLEER. Losses at the gene ends were 0 bases for V and 7 bases for J; bases not matched to a gene: 10. TCRdb's copy holds only in-frame clones and misses some; the assay was immunoSEQ multiplex PCR. The sample data list 150,000 or so clones. This receptor was obtained from an adult in good health. Sequencing was carried out using peripheral blood. The V call is TRBV4-3, the J call TRBJ2-7; 12 bases fit TRBD1. CDR3 amino acids: CASSQDQHGTGGWEQYF. CDR3 in DNA: TGCGCCAGCAGCCAAGATCAACACGGGACAGGGGGCTGGGAGCAGTACTTC.